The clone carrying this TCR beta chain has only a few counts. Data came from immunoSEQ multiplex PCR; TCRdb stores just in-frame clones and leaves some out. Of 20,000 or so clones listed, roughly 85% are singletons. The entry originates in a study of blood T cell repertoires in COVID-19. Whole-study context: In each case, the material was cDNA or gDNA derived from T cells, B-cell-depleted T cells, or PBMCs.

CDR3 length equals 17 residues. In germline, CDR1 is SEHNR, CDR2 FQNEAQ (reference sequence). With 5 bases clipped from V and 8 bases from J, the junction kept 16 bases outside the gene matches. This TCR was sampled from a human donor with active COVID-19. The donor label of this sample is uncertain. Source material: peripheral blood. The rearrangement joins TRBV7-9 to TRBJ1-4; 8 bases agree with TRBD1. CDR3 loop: CASSDRGGSPLEEKLFF. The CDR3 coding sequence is TGTGCCAGCAGCGACAGGGGAGGGAGTCCCTTAGAGGAAAAACTGTTTTTT.